The clone carrying this T cell receptor beta chain was picked up many times. The data were taken from a study of neurological immune-mediated disorders. Each CDR3 protein gets one entry after TCRdb re-called the 5' RACE reads with MiXCR. The sample includes 80,000 to 85,000 distinct CDR3 sequences, just over 2.5% of them seen just once. This CDR3 is 14 amino acids long. The germline V and J ends were trimmed by 2 bases and 4 bases, with 10 bases remaining between them. The germline V gene encodes CDR1 SGHDT and CDR2 YYEEEE. The source is a woman younger than 45 with multiple sclerosis. J is TRBJ2-1 and V is TRBV5-6; D gene ambiguous. Sequencing was carried out using PBMCs. In DNA, the CDR3 is TGTGCCAGCAGCTTTGACTCTAAATACAATGAGCAGTTCTTC. Translated, it gives CASSFDSKYNEQFF.